This TCR beta chain was documented in a study of T cells in Graves' hyperthyroidism and ophthalmopathy. The source material, RNA transcripts, was used to amplify TCR beta CDR3 regions. The primer set for the first-round RT-PCR of the TCR CDR3 was HTBI. TCRdb used MiXCR to reprocess the multiplex PCR reads, holding one entry per CDR3 protein. The sample has around 240,000 distinct CDR3 sequences, over 15% seen once; the top ten hold around 26%. Study findings and constraints: Blood held most thyroid clonotypes expanded above 0.001 frequency. Ophthalmopathy, which appeared later, was predicted by the model a median roughly 6.5 months before onset.

V lost 3 bases and J 7 bases, leaving 18 bases between the germline ends. The CDR3 contains 15 residues. Germline CDR1 KGHSH, CDR2 LQKENI. This clonotype was seen ten or more times. What it recognizes is unknown. Fresh peripheral blood, 10 ml, was the source of the PBMCs. This receptor was obtained from a woman between 18 and 29 years old with Graves' ophthalmopathy. The chain recombines TRBV18 with TRBJ1-2; TRBD1 might be the D (5 bases). The sample taken for sequencing was blood. This CDR3 reads CASSPDNPGSGGYTF. The CDR3 nucleotides are TGTGCCAGCTCACCCGATAATCCAGGGTCCGGTGGCTACACCTTC.